This T cell receptor (beta chain) was observed in a study of control samples from healthy donors and cancer patients. The data were produced by immunoSEQ multiplex PCR, yet TCRdb's version contains in-frame clones alone and is incomplete. The table includes approximately 150,000 clones, 90% to 95% detected once. With 4 bases clipped from V and 0 bases from J, the junction kept 10 bases outside the gene matches. The CDR3 loop spans 18 amino acids. CDR1 is SGHDT, CDR2 YYEEEE, per germline. The V and J genes are TRBV5-6 and TRBJ2-3, with 11 nucleotides matching TRBD2. The sequencing sample was made of blood. The source of this sequence is a woman aged 18 to 35 in good health. The CDR3 coding sequence is TGTGCCAGCAGCCTACGGACTAGCGGGTATACTAGCACAGATACGCAGTATTTT. Its translation is CASSLRTSGYTSTDTQYF.